This T cell receptor beta chain was documented in a study of cytomegalovirus exposure and HLA in healthy donors. V lost 0 bases and J lost 7; bases outside the gene matches: 3. Germline loops: CDR1 SGHRS, CDR2 YFSETQ. The CDR3 loop spans 15 amino acids. Use of 60 Vbeta and 13 Jbeta primers characterized the PCR. Data came from immunoSEQ multiplex PCR; TCRdb stores just in-frame clones and leaves some out. Among about 61,000 clones, roughly nine tenths were seen once, and the ten largest hold about 1.4%. Material for sequencing was PBMCs. This receptor was obtained from a man aged 25-40 years in good health and CMV-seropositive. The chain couples TRBV5-1 to TRBJ2-2, with TRBD2 matching over 10 bases. The DNA of the CDR3 is TGCGCCAGCAGCTTGGGTCTAGCGGGAGACGGGGAGCTGTTTTTT. Translated, it gives CASSLGLAGDGELFF.